This entry lists 9 T cell receptor beta chains sequenced from one sample in a study of vaccination effects on CD4 cells after COVID-19. Peptide-pool stimulation followed by sequencing identified expanded antigen-specific CD4+ clonotypes in the ViraFEST assay. Following a roughly 11-day culture, CD4+ T cells were purified. The vaccine recipients had no prior SARS-CoV-2 infection, with negative nucleocapsid antibodies. For these receptors, no antigen is known. Sequenced by immunoSEQ multiplex PCR; TCRdb stores in-frame clones only, minus some. The data hold tens of thousands of clones, with approximately 76% observed a single time. The sequencing here drew on CD4+ T cells from PBMCs cultured with HCoV-NL63 spike peptides, taken before COVID-19 vaccination. Receptor source: a human donor who received a COVID-19 vaccine.

The rearrangement links TRBV7-3 to TRBJ2-6, with D tentatively TRBD1 (6 bases). The CDR3 has 15 amino acids. Germline lookup yields CDR1 SGHTA and CDR2 FQGTGA. The V gene lost 3 bases and the J gene lost 4 bases, with 10 bases spanning the gap. CDR3: CASSFQGSGANVLTF. CDR3 in DNA: TGTGCCAGCAGCTTCCAGGGGTCCGGGGCCAACGTCCTGACTTTC.

V usage is TRBV2 and J usage is TRBJ2-1; no definite D call. CDR1 and CDR2 from the germline V gene are SNHLY and FYNNEI. This CDR3 comprises 15 residues. The V end was cut by 1 base, the J end by 2 bases, with 9 bases between. CDR3 loop: CASSEEWAPYNEQFF. The CDR3 DNA sequence: TGTGCCAGCAGTGAAGAGTGGGCCCCCTACAATGAGCAGTTCTTC.

This chain uses TRBV6-5 with TRBJ2-7; 8 bases agree with TRBD1. This CDR3 is 14 amino acids long. V was pared by 6 bases and J by 3 bases, with 7 bases of the junction left unmatched. Germline V gene sequence: CDR1 MNHEY, CDR2 SVGAGI. CDR3 in DNA: TGTGCCAGCAGGTCAGGGGGCGCGATCTACGAGCAGTACGTC. Amino acid sequence: CASRSGGAIYEQYV.

The V gene is TRBV5-8, the J gene TRBJ2-7; D is ambiguous. Germline CDR1 reads SGHTS; CDR2 reads YDEGEE. Trimming took 7 bases from V and 7 from J, leaving 15 bases between them. The CDR3 is made up of 12 amino acids. The CDR3 DNA reads as TGTGCCAGCGAATGGCCGGGTTGGGAGCAGTACGTC. Encoded protein: CASEWPGWEQYV.

This chain connects TRBV5-6 to TRBJ1-2; D uncertain. There are 18 residues in the CDR3. CDR1 SGHDT and CDR2 YYEEEE come from the germline V gene. V lost 2 bases to trimming and J lost 5 bases, with 25 bases between them. CDR3 residues: CASSLLGQDDLITYGYTF. The CDR3 coding sequence is TGTGCCAGCAGCTTACTAGGGCAGGATGATCTAATTACTTATGGCTACACCTTC.

A single count supports this clone. The CDR3 nucleotides read TGTGCCAGCAGCCTCGGGACGGTGAACACTGAAGCTTTCTTT. This gives the protein CASSLGTVNTEAFF. This chain joins TRBV7-3 and TRBJ1-1; possibly TRBD1 for D (5 bases). V was shortened by 5 bases and J by 0 bases, with 10 bases between the two germline ends. The length of the CDR3 is 14 residues. Germline loops: CDR1 SGHTA, CDR2 FQGTGA.

This clone occurred a few times. The chain combines TRBV5-1 with TRBJ2-2; 7 nucleotides match TRBD2. Losses at the gene ends were 7 bases for V and 5 bases for J; bases not matched to a gene: 11. Germline V gene sequence: CDR1 SGHRS, CDR2 YFSETQ. This CDR3 spans 15 amino acids. The CDR3 loop is CASDLGGGGTGELFF. Written as DNA, the CDR3 is TGCGCCAGCGACCTAGGTGGCGGGGGAACCGGGGAGCTGTTTTTT.

V is TRBV19 and J is TRBJ1-3; D remains ambiguous. The CDR3 spans 18 residues. From germline, CDR1 is LNHDA and CDR2 SQIVND (reference sequence). V was trimmed by 6 bases and J by 0 bases, leaving 21 bases between them. CDR3 amino acids: CASRRESGKQLSGNTIYF. The CDR3 DNA sequence: TGTGCCAGTAGAAGGGAGAGCGGAAAGCAGCTCTCTGGAAACACCATATATTTT.

The count of this clone is one. The chain recombines TRBV7-2 with TRBJ2-2, with a weak D call TRBD1 (7 bases). The germline CDR1 and CDR2 sequences are SGHTA and FQGNSA. The CDR3 has 15 amino acids. V lost 5 bases and J lost 3, with 13 bases in between. The CDR3 loop reads CASSPQGGDTGELFF. DNA of the CDR3: TGTGCCAGCAGCCCGCAGGGGGGAGACACCGGGGAGCTGTTTTTT.